Each of the 10 T cell receptor beta chains below was sequenced from the same sample in a study of cytomegalovirus exposure and HLA in healthy donors. It was with 60 Vbeta and 13 Jbeta primers that the PCR ran. The assay was immunoSEQ multiplex PCR, and TCRdb's table has in-frame clones only and misses some. The sample contains 130,000 to 150,000 clones, 70% to 80% of which appear only once. Sequenced: PBMCs. The receptors shown here come from a woman aged 45-60 years in good health and CMV-seronegative.

This clone has just a few counts. The rearrangement links TRBV19 to TRBJ1-2, with 9 bases fitting TRBD1. V dropped 3 bases and J dropped 7; count of bases not matched to a gene: 12. Germline V gene lookup returns CDR1 LNHDA and CDR2 SQIVND (reference sequence). The CDR3 covers 16 residues. CDR3 amino acids: CASSMSGDRVISGYTF. CDR3 DNA sequence: TGTGCCAGTAGTATGTCGGGGGACAGGGTAATCTCTGGCTACACCTTC.

The J gene is TRBJ1-4, the V gene TRBV27, with a tentative D call TRBD1 (6 bases). The CDR3 covers 17 residues. Trimming took off 6 bases at V and 1 base at J, with 18 bases between the two ends. Germline CDR1 MNHEY, CDR2 SMNVEV (reference sequence). The CDR3 spells CASREWGPRRTNEKLFF. For the CDR3, the DNA is TGTGCCAGCAGAGAATGGGGGCCCCGGAGAACTAATGAAAAACTGTTTTTT.

The rearrangement joins TRBV9 to TRBJ2-1, with D maybe TRBD1 (5 bases). V shed 1 base and J shed 2 bases, with 10 bases lying between them. CDR1 and CDR2 (germline): SGDLS, YYNGEE. This CDR3 has 15 amino acids. In DNA, the CDR3 is TGTGCCAGCAGCGTAACATGGGGCGCCTACAATGAGCAGTTCTTC. The encoded protein is CASSVTWGAYNEQFF. The complete variable domain, with remaining parts taken from reference TRBV9 and TRBJ2-1, reads DSGVTQTPKHLITATGQRVTLRCSPRSGDLSVYWYQQSLDQGLQFLIQYYNGEERAKGNILERFSAQQFPDLHSELNLSSLELGDSALYFCASSVTWGAYNEQFFGPGTRLTVL.

This chain links TRBV18 with TRBJ2-7; a weak D match, TRBD1 (6 bases). Trimming took 6 bases from V and 0 from J, leaving 12 bases between them. Germline assignment: CDR1 KGHSH and CDR2 LQKENI. The CDR3 is made up of 14 amino acids. CDR3 nucleotide sequence: TGTGCCAGCTCGCCTACAGGGAACTCCTACGAGCAGTACTTC. Its protein product is CASSPTGNSYEQYF. Based on the CDR3 plus reference TRBV18 and TRBJ2-7, the full variable domain is NAGVMQNPRHLVRRRGQEARLRCSPMKGHSHVYWYRQLPEEGLKFMVYLQKENIIDESGMPKERFSAEFPKEGPSILRIQQVVRGDSAAYFCASSPTGNSYEQYFGPGTRLTVT.

CDR3 DNA sequence: TGCGCCAGCACCCAGGGGAGGGGCCAAGAGACCCAGTACTTC. As protein: CASTQGRGQETQYF. The chain couples TRBV5-1 to TRBJ2-5; a weak D match, TRBD2 (7 bases). This CDR3 comprises 14 residues. V was cut by 6 bases and J by 1 base, with 13 bases left in between. Germline V gene sequence: CDR1 SGHRS, CDR2 YFSETQ.

CDR3 DNA sequence: TGCGCCAGCAGCCAGAGATTCGAGAGCGGTCAGCCCCAGCATTTT. Amino acids: CASSQRFESGQPQHF. The genes are TRBV4-3 and TRBJ1-5; D is unresolved. The V and J ends lost 3 bases and 6 bases respectively, with 15 bases between them. The CDR3 runs 15 residues. Germline V gives CDR1 LGHNA, CDR2 YSLEER.

This clone appeared once. This chain links TRBV5-4 with TRBJ2-3, with a possible D match to TRBD2 (6 bases). The CDR3 has 15 residues. Trimming left V 0 bases short and J 2 bases short, with 10 bases between. Germline V gives CDR1 SGHNT, CDR2 YYREEE (reference sequence). CDR3 in DNA: TGTGCCAGCAGCTTGGCCGGGGGAGCCACAGATACGCAGTATTTT. Protein: CASSLAGGATDTQYF.

The V gene is TRBV5-4, the J gene TRBJ1-6; weak D call: TRBD1 (6 bases). The CDR3 contains 16 residues. Germline values: CDR1 SGHNT, CDR2 YYREEE (reference sequence). The germline V and J ends were trimmed by 4 bases and 9 bases, with 20 bases remaining between them. The CDR3 nucleotides are TGTGCCAGCAGCAGGGGGAGATCGGAATCGGGTTCACCCCTCCACTTT. It specifies CASSRGRSESGSPLHF.

This clone was counted a few times. The CDR3 region has the DNA TGCGCCAGCAGCCCGAAGGGGTGGACCGGGGAGCTGTTTTTT. The encoded protein is CASSPKGWTGELFF. The chain links TRBV5-1 to TRBJ2-2, with TRBD1 as a possible D gene (5 bases). From germline, CDR1 is SGHRS and CDR2 YFSETQ. This CDR3 comprises 14 residues. V lost 4 bases and J 5 bases, leaving 12 bases between the germline ends.

This chain uses TRBV6-1 with TRBJ1-2, with TRBD1 as a possible D gene (5 bases). CDR1 is MNHNS and CDR2 is SASEGT in the germline V gene. Trimming stripped 5 bases from V and 7 bases from J, with 17 bases between. The CDR3 has 14 amino acids. The chain's CDR3 is CASSSARVSFGYTF. The CDR3 nucleotides are TGTGCCAGCAGTTCTGCCAGGGTAAGCTTTGGCTACACCTTC.